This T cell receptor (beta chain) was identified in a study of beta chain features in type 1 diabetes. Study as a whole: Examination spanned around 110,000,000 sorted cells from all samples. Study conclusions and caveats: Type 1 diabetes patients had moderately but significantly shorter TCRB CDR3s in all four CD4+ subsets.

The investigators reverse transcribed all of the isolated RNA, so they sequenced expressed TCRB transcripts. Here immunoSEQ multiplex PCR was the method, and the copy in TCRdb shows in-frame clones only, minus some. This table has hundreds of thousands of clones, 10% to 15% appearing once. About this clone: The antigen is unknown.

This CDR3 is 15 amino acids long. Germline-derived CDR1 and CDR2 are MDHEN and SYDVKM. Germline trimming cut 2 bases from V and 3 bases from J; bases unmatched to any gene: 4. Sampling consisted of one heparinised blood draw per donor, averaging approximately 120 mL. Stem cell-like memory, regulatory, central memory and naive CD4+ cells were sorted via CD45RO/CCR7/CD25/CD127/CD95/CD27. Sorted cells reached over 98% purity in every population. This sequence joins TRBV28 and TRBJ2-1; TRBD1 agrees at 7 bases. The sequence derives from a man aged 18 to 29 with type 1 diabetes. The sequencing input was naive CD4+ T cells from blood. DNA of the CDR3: TGTGCCAGCAGTTTAGGGGACAGTCGCTACAATGAGCAGTTCTTC. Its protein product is CASSLGDSRYNEQFF.